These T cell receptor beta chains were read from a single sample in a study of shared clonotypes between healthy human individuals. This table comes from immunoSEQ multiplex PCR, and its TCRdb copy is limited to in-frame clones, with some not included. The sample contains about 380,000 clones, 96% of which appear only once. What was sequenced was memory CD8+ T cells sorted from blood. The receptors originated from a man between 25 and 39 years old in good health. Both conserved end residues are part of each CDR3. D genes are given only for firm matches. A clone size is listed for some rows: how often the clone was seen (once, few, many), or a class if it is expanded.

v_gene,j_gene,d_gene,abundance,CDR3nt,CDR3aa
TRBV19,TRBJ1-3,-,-,TGTGCCAGTAGTGTTCACGGGGAGTACGGAAACACCATATATTTT,CASSVHGEYGNTIYF
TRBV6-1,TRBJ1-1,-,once,TGTGCCAGCAGTGAAAATAGGGGCCTCACTGAAGCTTTCTTT,CASSENRGLTEAFF
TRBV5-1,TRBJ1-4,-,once,TGCGCCAGCAGCTCCGAGGCCGGGGTGAGCGGAAAACTGTTTTTT,CASSSEAGVSGKLFF
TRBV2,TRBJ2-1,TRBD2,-,TGTGCCAGCAGTGCACTAGCGGACAATGAGCAGTTCTTC,CASSALADNEQFF
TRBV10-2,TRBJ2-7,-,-,TGCGCCACGGAGGGGAGGTACCAGCAGTACTTC,CATEGRYQQYF
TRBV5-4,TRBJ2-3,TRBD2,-,TGTGCCAGCAGCCCTAGCGGGAGGGTCACAGATACGCAGTATTTT,CASSPSGRVTDTQYF
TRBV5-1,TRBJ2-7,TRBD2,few,TGCGCCAGCAGACCCAGACCCGGGACTAGCGAATCCGAGCAGTACTTC,CASRPRPGTSESEQYF
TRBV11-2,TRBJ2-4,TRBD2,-,TGTGCCAGCAGACCCGGACTAGAGAAAAACATTCAGTACTTC,CASRPGLEKNIQYF
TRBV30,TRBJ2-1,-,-,TGTGCCTGGGGGTACTATGAGCAGTTCTTC,CAWGYYEQFF
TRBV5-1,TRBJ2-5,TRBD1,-,TGCGCCAGCAGCCCGGGACAGCAAGAGACCCAGTACTTC,CASSPGQQETQYF
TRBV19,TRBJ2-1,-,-,TGTGCCAGTAGTATCTCCCCGGAGGGTCATGAGCAGTTCTTC,CASSISPEGHEQFF
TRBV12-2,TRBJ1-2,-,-,TGTGCAGGGACAGATGACTATGGCTACACCTTC,CAGTDDYGYTF
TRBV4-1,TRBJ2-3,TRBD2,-,TGCGCCAGCAGCCATAGGACTAGCGGGATCACAGATACGCAGTATTTT,CASSHRTSGITDTQYF
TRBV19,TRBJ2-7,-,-,TGTGCCAGTAGTCGGATGGTGGGGCTGGCCTACGAGCAGTACTTC,CASSRMVGLAYEQYF
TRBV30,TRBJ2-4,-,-,TGTGCCTGGAGTGTAGAGTGGGCGGGACGGACAAGGGACATTCAGTACTTC,CAWSVEWAGRTRDIQYF
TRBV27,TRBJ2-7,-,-,TGTGCCAGCAGTTTATACAGATCTGCTAAGCAGTACTTC,CASSLYRSAKQYF